Sequencing of this TCR beta chain was carried out in a study of T cell responses to AZD1222 COVID-19 vaccine. Produced via immunoSEQ multiplex PCR; TCRdb's table is partial and in-frame only. The sample holds fewer than 150,000 clones; over 75% are singletons and the top ten take approximately 1.1%. Regarding the study as a whole: Among spike-specific TCRs, nearly half reportedly target unmutated variant regions. Clonal diversity may have been underestimated in mostly white British donors. Vaccine-related CD4 TCRs covered spike, predominating at 160-218 and 743-854. Sampled repertoires all dated from after the peak T cell response.

This clone was seen once. What it recognizes is unknown. Germline CDR1 reads WNHNN; CDR2 reads SYGVQD (reference sequence). The CDR3 loop spans 14 amino acids. Trimming took off 7 bases at V and 1 base at J, with 10 bases between the two ends. The chain combines TRBV10-1 with TRBJ2-2, with D perhaps TRBD2 (5 bases). The sample was peripheral blood, taken on day 0 of AZD1222 vaccination. This clonotype was sampled from an adult in good health. The CDR3 sequence: CASMRVLNTGELFF. The CDR3 DNA follows: TGCGCCAGCATGAGGGTACTGAACACCGGGGAGCTGTTTTTT.